Here is one T cell receptor (beta chain) with its context. The CDR3 extends over 13 amino acids. Trimming removed 8 bases at V and 8 bases at J, with 18 bases between. Germline lookup yields CDR1 LGHNA and CDR2 YSLEER. CD45RO-negative cells were positively selected for CCR7, leaving out terminally differentiated effector memory CD45RA+ cells. This record belongs to a study of shared clonotypes between healthy human individuals. Sequenced by immunoSEQ multiplex PCR; TCRdb stores in-frame clones only, minus some. Of 1.5 million to 2.5 million clones listed, just under 95% are singletons. What was sequenced was naive CD8+ T cells sorted from blood. The receptor comes from a young man in good health. The chain is built from TRBV4-3 and TRBJ1-1; D uncertain. The CDR3 region has the DNA TGCGCCAGCCGACGGTTGGACCTTCCGGAAGCTTTCTTT. It is translated as CASRRLDLPEAFF.